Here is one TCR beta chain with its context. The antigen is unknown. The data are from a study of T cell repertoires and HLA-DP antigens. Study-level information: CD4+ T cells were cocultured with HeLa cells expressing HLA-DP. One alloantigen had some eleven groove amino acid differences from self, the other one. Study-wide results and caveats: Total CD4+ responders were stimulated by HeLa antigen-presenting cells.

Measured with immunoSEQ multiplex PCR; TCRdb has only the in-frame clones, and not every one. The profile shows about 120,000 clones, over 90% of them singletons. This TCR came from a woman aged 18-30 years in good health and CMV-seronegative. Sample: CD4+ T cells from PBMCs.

The CDR3 protein is CASRSDRGQNQPQHF. CDR3 coding DNA: TGTGCCAGTAGATCGGACAGGGGGCAGAATCAGCCCCAGCATTTT. J is TRBJ1-5 and V is TRBV19, with 11 nucleotides matching TRBD1. CDR3 length: 15 residues. Per germline, CDR1 LNHDA and CDR2 SQIVND (reference sequence). V lost 6 bases to trimming and J lost 4 bases; unmatched junction nucleotides: 5.